The 30 T cell receptor beta chains below come from one sample, sequenced in a study of T cell changes during pregnancy in multiple sclerosis (dated by TCRdb to between 2018 and 2020). Library prep was done by the immunoSEQ multiplex PCR assay. TCRdb mirrors the immuneACCESS table, restricted to in-frame sequences. Some clones are absent from its copies; in checked studies, under half trace to an unresolved V gene, and the reason for the others is unknown. This sample is represented by 40,000 to 45,000 clones; roughly nine tenths of them were singletons. Roughly 0.9% of the sample comes from the top ten. Sequencing used CD4+ T cells from peripheral blood mononuclear cells, obtained after pregnancy. These receptors were collected from a female donor with multiple sclerosis, enrolled in a pregnancy study.

The rearrangement links TRBV7-6 to TRBJ1-1; the D gene is possibly TRBD1 (5 bases). This CDR3 has 15 residues. CDR1 and CDR2 (germline): SGHVS, FNYEAQ. Trimming removed 2 bases from V and 1 base from J, with 11 bases in between. The CDR3 region is CASSLHQGGNTEAFF. In DNA form, the CDR3 reads TGTGCCAGCAGCTTACACCAGGGTGGGAACACTGAAGCTTTCTTT.

V and J are TRBV5-1 and TRBJ1-2; a possible D gene is TRBD1 (6 bases). In germline, CDR1 is SGHRS, CDR2 YFSETQ. The CDR3 is 13 residues long. The germline V and J ends were trimmed by 3 bases and 6 bases, with 12 bases remaining between them. The CDR3 sequence is CASSSQGADGYTF. In nucleotides, the CDR3 is TGCGCCAGCAGCTCACAGGGAGCGGATGGCTACACCTTC.

The chain joins TRBV5-6 to TRBJ2-3, with D hard to call. CDR3 length: 13 residues. CDR1 and CDR2 from the germline V gene are SGHDT and YYEEEE. Trimming shortened V by 0 bases and J by 2 bases, and 4 bases separated the two germline ends. CDR3 sequence: CASSLGDTDTQYF. CDR3 nucleotides: TGTGCCAGCAGCTTGGGAGACACAGATACGCAGTATTTT.

The chain recombines TRBV10-3 with TRBJ1-2, with TRBD1 identical over 8 bases. Trimming removed 6 bases from V and 4 bases from J; junction bases left unmatched: 10. There are 15 residues in the CDR3. Germline V gives CDR1 ENHRY, CDR2 SYGVKD. The CDR3: CAISATQGGFYGYTF. In nucleotides, the CDR3 is TGTGCCATCAGCGCGACACAGGGGGGCTTCTATGGCTACACCTTC.

V and J are TRBV29-1 and TRBJ1-3, with D tentatively TRBD1 (5 bases). CDR1 and CDR2 (germline): SQVTM, ANQGSEA. Deletions cut 8 bases from V and 8 bases from J, with 16 bases between. CDR3 length: 12 residues. The CDR3 bases are TGCAGCTTCCGGGGGAGAGGAGACACCATATATTTT. This sequence encodes CSFRGRGDTIYF. Full variable domain (rest looked up from reference TRBV29-1 and TRBJ1-3): SAVISQKPSRDICQRGTSLTIQCQVDSQVTMMFWYRQQPGQSLTLIATANQGSEATYESGFVIDKFPISRPNLTFSTLTVSNMSPEDSSIYLCSFRGRGDTIYFGEGSWLTVV.

The chain links TRBV7-2 to TRBJ1-2; unclear D gene. This CDR3 spans 16 amino acids. The germline gives CDR1 SGHTA, CDR2 FQGNSA. With 5 bases removed from V and 4 bases from J, the gap between germline ends came to 20 bases. This chain's CDR3 is CASSPTARGGSYGYTF. For the CDR3, the DNA is TGTGCCAGCAGCCCCACAGCCCGGGGTGGCTCCTATGGCTACACCTTC.

The chain joins TRBV6-5 to TRBJ2-1, with TRBD2 as a possible D gene (5 bases). Per germline, CDR1 MNHEY and CDR2 SVGAGI. This CDR3 region has 15 residues. Between the trimmed V and J ends, which lost 7 bases and 10 bases, there was a span of 23 bases. The CDR3 DNA reads TGTGCCAGCACCGCCGTTGGGCGGGCTCTCGGGGAGCAGTTCTTC. Translating gives CASTAVGRALGEQFF.

J is TRBJ1-5 and V is TRBV18; 7 bases map to TRBD1. Germline trimming cut 3 bases from V and 6 bases from J; bases unmatched to any gene: 8. The CDR3 extends over 15 amino acids. In germline, CDR1 is KGHSH, CDR2 LQKENI. CDR3 in DNA: TGTGCCAGCTCACCGATCGCTCAGGGGGTTCAGCCCCAGCATTTT. It yields the protein CASSPIAQGVQPQHF.

The chain is built from TRBV7-3 and TRBJ2-1; TRBD2 might be the D (7 bases). Germline values: CDR1 SGHTA, CDR2 FQGTGA. The CDR3 is made up of 17 amino acids. V lost 5 bases to trimming and J lost 2 bases, with 19 bases between them. The CDR3 region is CASSKTGGPSTYNEQFF. The CDR3 DNA sequence: TGTGCCAGCAGCAAGACCGGGGGGCCCAGTACCTACAATGAGCAGTTCTTC.

To note about this clone: The junction departs from germline at one end; a sequencing error may be responsible. The chain has TRBV7-7 and TRBJ1-1; the D gene is possibly TRBD1 (6 bases). Germline loops: CDR1 SSHAT, CDR2 FNYEAQ (reference sequence). This CDR3 region has 13 residues. CDR3 protein: CASSLDRNTEAFF. CDR3 bases: TGTGCTAGCAGCTTGGACAGGAACACTGAAGCTTTCTTT.

The gene calls are TRBV10-1 and TRBJ1-1, with TRBD1 as a possible D gene (6 bases). V dropped 7 bases and J dropped 0 bases, with 9 bases sitting between them. This CDR3 is 13 amino acids long. Germline V CDR1 and CDR2: WNHNN, SYGVQD (reference sequence). This CDR3 reads CASKQGMNTEAFF. For the CDR3, the DNA is TGCGCCAGCAAACAGGGCATGAACACTGAAGCTTTCTTT.

The genes are TRBV5-4 and TRBJ2-2; D not certain. V shed 0 bases and J shed 5 bases, with 8 bases lying between them. Germline V gives CDR1 SGHNT, CDR2 YYREEE (reference sequence). This CDR3 is built from 14 residues. CDR3 sequence (DNA): TGTGCCAGCAGCTTGGGCGGTCGTACCGGGGAGCTGTTTTTT. Its translation is CASSLGGRTGELFF.

This clone was seen once. The rearrangement links TRBV7-9 to TRBJ2-1; no definite D call. This CDR3 is built from 13 residues. Per the germline V gene, CDR1 is SEHNR and CDR2 is FQNEAQ (reference sequence). Trimming stripped 1 base from V and 4 bases from J, with 5 bases between. The CDR3 DNA reads TGTGCCAGCAGCTTAGGTAGTTACAATGAGCAGTTCTTC. As protein: CASSLGSYNEQFF.

This chain connects TRBV15 to TRBJ2-2; possibly TRBD2 for D (5 bases). CDR3 length: 14 amino acids. V lost 2 bases and J 4 bases, leaving 8 bases between the germline ends. The germline gives CDR1 LNHNV, CDR2 YYDKDF (reference sequence). CDR3: CATSRRDPTGELFF. The CDR3 DNA sequence: TGTGCCACCAGCAGACGGGATCCCACCGGGGAGCTGTTTTTT. The complete variable domain, with remaining parts taken from reference TRBV15 and TRBJ2-2, reads DAMVIQNPRYQVTQFGKPVTLSCSQTLNHNVMYWYQQKSSQAPKLLFHYYDKDFNNEADTPDNFQSRRPNTSFCFLDIRSPGLGDTAMYLCATSRRDPTGELFFGEGSRLTVL.

The chain is built from TRBV2 and TRBJ1-2, with D unclear. Germline CDR1 SNHLY, CDR2 FYNNEI. Trimming took off 6 bases at V and 0 bases at J, with 8 bases between the two ends. This CDR3 comprises 13 residues. CDR3 sequence: CASRITTNYGYTF. CDR3 nucleotides: TGTGCCAGCAGAATTACTACTAACTATGGCTACACCTTC. Combining the CDR3 with reference TRBV2 and TRBJ1-2 gives the whole variable domain EPEVTQTPSHQVTQMGQEVILRCVPISNHLYFYWYRQILGQKVEFLVSFYNNEISEKSEIFDDQFSVERPDGSNFTLKIRSTKLEDSAMYFCASRITTNYGYTFGSGTRLTVV.

The V gene is TRBV5-5, the J gene TRBJ1-2, with TRBD1 matching 8 bases. Looked up from germline, CDR1 is SGHKS and CDR2 is YYEKEE (reference sequence). The CDR3 contains 15 residues. With 3 bases clipped from V and 8 bases from J, the junction kept 12 bases outside the gene matches. CDR3: CASSSSGQVVEGYTF. As DNA, the CDR3 is TGTGCCAGCAGCTCGTCGGGACAGGTCGTAGAAGGCTACACCTTC.

The chain combines TRBV7-2 with TRBJ1-4; TRBD1 is a possible D gene (5 bases). The CDR3 has 14 amino acids. Germline values: CDR1 SGHTA, CDR2 FQGNSA. V lost 1 base and J 7 bases, leaving 10 bases between the germline ends. The CDR3 sequence: CASSLDYGAEKLFF. CDR3 nucleotides: TGTGCCAGCAGCTTAGACTATGGGGCTGAAAAACTGTTTTTT.

The rearrangement joins TRBV11-2 to TRBJ2-2, with D unresolved. The V gene's germline CDR1 is SGHAT and CDR2 FQNNGV. V lost 0 bases to trimming and J lost 2 bases, with 7 bases between them. There are 15 residues in the CDR3. The CDR3 nucleotides read TGTGCCAGCAGCTTAGACAGGTTTAACACCGGGGAGCTGTTTTTT. This encodes CASSLDRFNTGELFF.

This chain connects TRBV19 to TRBJ1-1; unclear D gene. Trimming took off 7 bases at V and 4 bases at J, with 19 bases between the two ends. Germline V lookup: CDR1 LNHDA, CDR2 SQIVND (reference sequence). The CDR3 is 15 residues long. CDR3 in DNA: TGTGCCAGTATGGTCGGAGACGCGGGGTCCACTGAAGCTTTCTTT. Its protein product is CASMVGDAGSTEAFF.

This chain links TRBV30 with TRBJ2-1; no clear D gene. This CDR3 has 13 residues. The germline gives CDR1 GTSNPN, CDR2 SVGIG (reference sequence). Trimming left V 1 base short and J 0 bases short, with 4 bases between. CDR3 nucleotides: TGTGCCTGGAGTGGCAGCTCCTACAATGAGCAGTTCTTC. This sequence encodes CAWSGSSYNEQFF.

The J gene is TRBJ2-7, the V gene TRBV6-1; D call uncertain. The CDR3 extends over 14 amino acids. V lost 3 bases and J 1 base, leaving 10 bases between the germline ends. From germline, CDR1 is MNHNS and CDR2 SASEGT. Written as DNA, the CDR3 is TGTGCCAGCAGTGAGTATCCGGGTTCCTACGAGCAGTACTTC. This translates into CASSEYPGSYEQYF.

The chain recombines TRBV6-6 with TRBJ2-3; 13 bases agree with TRBD2. Germline V gives CDR1 MNHNY, CDR2 SVGAGI (reference sequence). This CDR3 region has 16 residues. The V and J ends lost 6 bases and 0 bases, in that order; junction bases with no gene match: 3. This CDR3 is CASSPTSGGSTDTQYF. CDR3 DNA sequence: TGTGCCAGCAGCCCGACTAGCGGGGGGAGCACAGATACGCAGTATTTT.

The chain employs TRBV11-2 and TRBJ2-7; 7 positions match TRBD2. This CDR3 region has 15 residues. Germline V gives CDR1 SGHAT, CDR2 FQNNGV. The ends lost 5 bases at V and 5 bases at J; junction bases unmatched: 12. This CDR3 is CASSPLGGGSHEQYF. Here the CDR3 DNA reads TGTGCCAGCAGCCCCCTGGGGGGAGGGTCCCACGAGCAGTACTTC.

The chain is built from TRBV6-1 and TRBJ1-1; 7 bases line up with TRBD1. Germline CDR1 is MNHNS and CDR2 is SASEGT. CDR3 length: 13 residues. Unmatched junction bases numbered 12, after V lost 6 bases and J lost 11 bases. The CDR3 spells CASSPGQNFRAFF. The CDR3 DNA reads as TGTGCCAGCAGCCCGGGACAGAATTTTCGGGCTTTCTTT.

V and J are TRBV6-5 and TRBJ1-2; 8 bases align to TRBD1. The V and J ends lost 4 bases and 8 bases, in that order; junction bases with no gene match: 3. The CDR3 loop spans 12 amino acids. Germline V lookup: CDR1 MNHEY, CDR2 SVGAGI. This CDR3 reads CASSSTGGGYTF. For the CDR3, the DNA is TGTGCCAGCAGTTCCACAGGGGGAGGCTACACCTTC.

This clone was recorded once. The chain couples TRBV28 to TRBJ2-5, with a possible D match to TRBD1 (5 bases). CDR1 MDHEN and CDR2 SYDVKM come from the germline V gene. This CDR3 contains 13 residues. V was pared by 5 bases and J by 5 bases, with 12 bases between. The CDR3 loop is CASSLTDVETQYF. DNA for the CDR3: TGTGCCAGCAGTCTGACAGATGTGGAGACCCAGTACTTC.

The J gene is TRBJ1-1, the V gene TRBV5-1; D perhaps matches TRBD1 (5 bases). CDR3 length equals 14 residues. Germline V gene sequence: CDR1 SGHRS, CDR2 YFSETQ. Trimming left V 0 bases short and J 6 bases short, with 12 bases between. CDR3 region: CASSLVQGSAEAFF. DNA for the CDR3: TGCGCCAGCAGCTTGGTCCAGGGTTCCGCTGAAGCTTTCTTT.

This chain uses TRBV6-6 with TRBJ1-6; 10 bases are a match to TRBD1. The germline V gene has CDR1 MNHNY and CDR2 SVGAGI (reference sequence). The CDR3 is made up of 14 amino acids. V shed 6 bases, J shed 10 bases, and the junction held 6 bases outside the gene matches. In DNA, the CDR3 is TGTGCCAGCAGACAGGACAGGGGGTGGTCACCCCTCCACTTT. Amino acids: CASRQDRGWSPLHF.

This sequence joins TRBV2 and TRBJ1-2; D gene unclear. Trimming left V 6 bases short and J 4 bases short, with 9 bases between. The CDR3 loop spans 12 amino acids. CDR1 SNHLY and CDR2 FYNNEI come from the germline V gene. CDR3 region: CASRADLYGYTF. The CDR3 bases are TGTGCCAGCAGGGCGGATCTCTATGGCTACACCTTC.

The rearrangement links TRBV30 to TRBJ1-2; perhaps TRBD1 as D (5 bases). Germline CDR1 reads GTSNPN; CDR2 reads SVGIG (reference sequence). This CDR3 comprises 14 residues. Trimming shortened V by 3 bases and J by 4 bases, and 15 bases separated the two germline ends. The CDR3 DNA reads as TGTGCCTGGAGGGACATAGGCGCCGGCTATGGCTACACCTTC. Translation gives CAWRDIGAGYGYTF.